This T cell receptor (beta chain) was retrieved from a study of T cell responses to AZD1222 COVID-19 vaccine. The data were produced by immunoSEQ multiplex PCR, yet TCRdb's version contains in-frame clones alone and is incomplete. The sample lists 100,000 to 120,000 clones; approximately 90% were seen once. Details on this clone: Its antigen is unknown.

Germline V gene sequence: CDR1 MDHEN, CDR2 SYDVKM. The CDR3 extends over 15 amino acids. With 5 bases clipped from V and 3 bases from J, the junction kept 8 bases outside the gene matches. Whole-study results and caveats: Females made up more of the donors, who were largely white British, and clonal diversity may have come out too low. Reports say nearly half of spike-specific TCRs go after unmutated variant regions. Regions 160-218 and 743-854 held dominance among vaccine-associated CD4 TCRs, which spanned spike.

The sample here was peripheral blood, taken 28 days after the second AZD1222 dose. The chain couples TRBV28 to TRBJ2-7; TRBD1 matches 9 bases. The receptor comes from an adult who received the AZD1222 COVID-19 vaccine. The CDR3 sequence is CASSLTGTGFYEQYF. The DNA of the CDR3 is TGTGCCAGCAGTCTTACCGGGACAGGGTTCTACGAGCAGTACTTC.